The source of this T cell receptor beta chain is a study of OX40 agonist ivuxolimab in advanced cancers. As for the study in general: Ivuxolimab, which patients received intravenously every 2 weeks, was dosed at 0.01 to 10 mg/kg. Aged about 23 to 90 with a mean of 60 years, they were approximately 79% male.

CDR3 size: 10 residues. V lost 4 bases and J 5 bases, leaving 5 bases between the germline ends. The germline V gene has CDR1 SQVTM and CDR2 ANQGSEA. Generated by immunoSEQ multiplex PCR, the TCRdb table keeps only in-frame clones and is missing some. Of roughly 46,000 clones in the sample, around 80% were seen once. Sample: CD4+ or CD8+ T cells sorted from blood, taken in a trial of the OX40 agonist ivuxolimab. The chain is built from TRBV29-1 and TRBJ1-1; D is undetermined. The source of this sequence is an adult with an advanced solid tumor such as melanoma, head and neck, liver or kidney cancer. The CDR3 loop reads CSVVLTEAFF. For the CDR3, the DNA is TGCAGCGTTGTACTAACTGAAGCTTTCTTT.